This record looks at one T cell receptor (beta chain) sequence and its context. This sample is drawn from a study of blood T cells in healthy people across ages. The CDR3 is 16 amino acids. V was clipped by 5 bases and J by 6 bases, with 20 bases between them. Germline V gene sequence: CDR1 SGHTA, CDR2 FQGTGA. Through a sample-barcoded 5' primer and a J-beta primer mix, a second PCR was run for about 6 to 11 cycles. Every sample produced at least 2.5 million CDR3-containing paired-end reads. TCRdb called the 5' RACE reads again in MiXCR, with one record for every CDR3 protein. Altogether approximately 800,000 distinct CDR3 sequences are present, about half being singletons, with the ten largest covering roughly 18%.

This chain uses TRBV7-3 with TRBJ2-1; the D gene is possibly TRBD2 (6 bases). Sequenced sample: blood. This clonotype was sampled from a man older than 75 in good health. For the CDR3, the DNA is TGTGCCAGCAGCCCCGACGGTGGGAGGACCTTCAATGAGCAGTTCTTC. The encoded protein is CASSPDGGRTFNEQFF.